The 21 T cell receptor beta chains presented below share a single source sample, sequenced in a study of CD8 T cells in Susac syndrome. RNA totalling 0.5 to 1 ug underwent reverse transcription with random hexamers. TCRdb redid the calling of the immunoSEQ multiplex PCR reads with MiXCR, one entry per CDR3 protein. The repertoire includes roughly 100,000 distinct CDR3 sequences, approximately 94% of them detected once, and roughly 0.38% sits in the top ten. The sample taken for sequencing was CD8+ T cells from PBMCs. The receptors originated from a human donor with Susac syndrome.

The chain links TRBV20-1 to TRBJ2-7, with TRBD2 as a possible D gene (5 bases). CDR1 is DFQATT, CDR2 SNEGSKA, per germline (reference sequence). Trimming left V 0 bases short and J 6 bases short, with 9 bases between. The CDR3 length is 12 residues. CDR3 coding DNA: TGCAGTGCTAGAGATCTCGAGGGCGAGCAGTACTTC. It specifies CSARDLEGEQYF.

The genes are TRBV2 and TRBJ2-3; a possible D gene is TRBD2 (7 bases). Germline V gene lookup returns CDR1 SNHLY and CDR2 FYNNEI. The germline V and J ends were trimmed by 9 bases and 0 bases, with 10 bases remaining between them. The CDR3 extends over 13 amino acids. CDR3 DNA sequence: TGTGCCAGTCGGGGGGCGAGCACAGATACGCAGTATTTT. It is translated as CASRGASTDTQYF. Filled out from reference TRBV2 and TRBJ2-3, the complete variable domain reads EPEVTQTPSHQVTQMGQEVILRCVPISNHLYFYWYRQILGQKVEFLVSFYNNEISEKSEIFDDQFSVERPDGSNFTLKIRSTKLEDSAMYFCASRGASTDTQYFGPGTRLTVL.

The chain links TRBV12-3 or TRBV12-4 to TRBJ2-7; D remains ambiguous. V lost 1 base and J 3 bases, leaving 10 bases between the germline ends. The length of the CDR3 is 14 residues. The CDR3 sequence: CASSLDGGYYEQYF. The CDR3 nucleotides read TGTGCCAGCAGTTTAGACGGCGGTTACTACGAGCAGTACTTC.

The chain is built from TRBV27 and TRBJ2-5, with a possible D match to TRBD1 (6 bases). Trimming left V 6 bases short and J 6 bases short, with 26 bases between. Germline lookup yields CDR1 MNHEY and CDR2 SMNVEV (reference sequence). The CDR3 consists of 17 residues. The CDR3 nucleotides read TGTGCCAGCAGACTTTGTCCAGGGGCCAAAGGAAAAAAGACCCAGTACTTC. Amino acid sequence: CASRLCPGAKGKKTQYF.

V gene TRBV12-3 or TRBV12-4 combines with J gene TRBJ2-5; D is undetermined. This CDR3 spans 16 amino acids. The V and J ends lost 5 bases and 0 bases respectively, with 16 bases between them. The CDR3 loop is CASSPPYGSNQETQYF. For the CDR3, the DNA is TGTGCCAGCAGTCCCCCCTACGGCAGCAACCAAGAGACCCAGTACTTC.

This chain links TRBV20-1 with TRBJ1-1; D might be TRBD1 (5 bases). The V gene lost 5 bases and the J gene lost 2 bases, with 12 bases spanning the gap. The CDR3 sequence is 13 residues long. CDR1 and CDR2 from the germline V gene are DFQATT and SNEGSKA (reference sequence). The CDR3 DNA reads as TGCAGTGCTTTACCCAGGGCAAACACTGAAGCTTTCTTT. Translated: CSALPRANTEAFF.

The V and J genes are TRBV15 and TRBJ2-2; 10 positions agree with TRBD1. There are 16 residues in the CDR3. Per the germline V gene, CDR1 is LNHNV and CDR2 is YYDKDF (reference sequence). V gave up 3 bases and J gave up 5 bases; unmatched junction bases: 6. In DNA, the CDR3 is TGTGCCACCAGCAGCTCCGGGACAGGGGTTACCGGGGAGCTGTTTTTT. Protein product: CATSSSGTGVTGELFF.

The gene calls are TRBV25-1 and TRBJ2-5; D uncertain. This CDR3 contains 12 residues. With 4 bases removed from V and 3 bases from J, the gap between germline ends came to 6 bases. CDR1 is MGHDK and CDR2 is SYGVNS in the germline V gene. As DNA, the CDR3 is TGTGCCAGCAGTGCTACAGAAGAGACCCAGTACTTC. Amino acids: CASSATEETQYF.

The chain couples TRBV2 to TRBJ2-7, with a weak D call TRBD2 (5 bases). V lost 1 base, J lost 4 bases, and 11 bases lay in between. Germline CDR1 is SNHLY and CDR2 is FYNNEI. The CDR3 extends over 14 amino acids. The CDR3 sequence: CASSEVREGYEQYF. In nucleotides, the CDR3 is TGTGCCAGCAGTGAAGTGAGGGAAGGGTACGAGCAGTACTTC.

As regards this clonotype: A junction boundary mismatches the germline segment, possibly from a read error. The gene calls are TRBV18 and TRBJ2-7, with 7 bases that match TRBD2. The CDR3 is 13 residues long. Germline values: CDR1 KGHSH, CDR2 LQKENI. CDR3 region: CASSPTSSFEQYF. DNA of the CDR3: TGTGCCAGCTCACCGACTAGCTCCTTCGAGCAGTACTTC.

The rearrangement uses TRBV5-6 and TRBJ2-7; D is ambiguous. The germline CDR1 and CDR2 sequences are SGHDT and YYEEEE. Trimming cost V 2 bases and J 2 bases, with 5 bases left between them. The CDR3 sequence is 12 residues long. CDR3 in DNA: TGTGCCAGCAGCTTCGGCACCTACGAGCAGTACTTC. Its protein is CASSFGTYEQYF.

CDR3 amino acids: CASSPPWGDEQFF. Written as DNA, the CDR3 is TGTGCCAGCAGCCCCCCTTGGGGGGATGAGCAGTTCTTC. The chain uses TRBV11-2 and TRBJ2-1; D perhaps matches TRBD2 (6 bases). The germline V and J ends were trimmed by 5 bases and 8 bases, with 13 bases remaining between them. CDR3 length equals 13 residues. The germline CDR1 and CDR2 sequences are SGHAT and FQNNGV.

Written as DNA, the CDR3 is TGCGCCAGCAGCCAAGAGGACGGCTACTATAGCAATCAGCCCCAGCATTTT. Translated, it gives CASSQEDGYYSNQPQHF. This chain links TRBV4-1 with TRBJ1-5; no definite D call. This CDR3 is built from 17 residues. V was shortened by 0 bases and J by 0 bases, with 12 bases between the two germline ends. Germline CDR1 is MGHRA and CDR2 is YSYEKL.

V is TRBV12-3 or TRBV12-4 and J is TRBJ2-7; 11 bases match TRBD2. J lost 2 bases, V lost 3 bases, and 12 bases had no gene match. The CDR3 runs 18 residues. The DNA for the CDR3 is TGTGCCAGCAGTTTTGAGACTAGCGGGGACTTCGACACCTACGAGCAGTACTTC. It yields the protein CASSFETSGDFDTYEQYF.

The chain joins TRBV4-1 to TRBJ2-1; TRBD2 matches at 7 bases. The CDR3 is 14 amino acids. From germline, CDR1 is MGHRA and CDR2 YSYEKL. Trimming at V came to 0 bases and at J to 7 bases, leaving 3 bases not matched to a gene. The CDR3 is CASSQDRGGNEQFF. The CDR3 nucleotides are TGCGCCAGCAGCCAAGATAGGGGAGGGAATGAGCAGTTCTTC.

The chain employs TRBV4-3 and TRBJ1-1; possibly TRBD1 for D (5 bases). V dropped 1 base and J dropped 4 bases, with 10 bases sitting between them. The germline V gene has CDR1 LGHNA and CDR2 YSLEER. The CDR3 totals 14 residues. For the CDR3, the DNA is TGCGCCAGCAGCCAAGTCCGGGGGGGCACTGAAGCTTTCTTT. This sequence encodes CASSQVRGGTEAFF.

The CDR3 region is CASQVAWKETQYF. CDR3 bases: TGTGCCTCCCAAGTGGCGTGGAAAGAGACCCAGTACTTC. The chain is built from TRBV10-3 and TRBJ2-5; D call uncertain. Germline loops: CDR1 ENHRY, CDR2 SYGVKD. The V end was cut by 11 bases, the J end by 3 bases, with 16 bases between. The CDR3 runs to 13 residues.

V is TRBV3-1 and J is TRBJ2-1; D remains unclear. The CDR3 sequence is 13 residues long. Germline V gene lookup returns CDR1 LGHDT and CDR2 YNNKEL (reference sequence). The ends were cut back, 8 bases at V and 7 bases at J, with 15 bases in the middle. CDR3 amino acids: CASPPGPLNEQFF. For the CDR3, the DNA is TGTGCCAGCCCCCCGGGCCCCCTGAATGAGCAGTTCTTC.

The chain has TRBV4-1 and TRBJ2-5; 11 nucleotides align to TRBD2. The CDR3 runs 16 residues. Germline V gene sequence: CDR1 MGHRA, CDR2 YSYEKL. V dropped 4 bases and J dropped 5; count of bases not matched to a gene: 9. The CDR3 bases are TGCGCCAGCAGCCTTCTAGCGGGGGGTACTCTTGAGACCCAGTACTTC. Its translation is CASSLLAGGTLETQYF.

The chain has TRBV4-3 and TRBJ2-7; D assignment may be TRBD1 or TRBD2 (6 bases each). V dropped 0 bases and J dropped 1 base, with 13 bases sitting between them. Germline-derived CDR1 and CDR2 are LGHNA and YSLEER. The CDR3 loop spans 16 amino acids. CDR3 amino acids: CASSQDRGTPSYEQYF. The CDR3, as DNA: TGCGCCAGCAGCCAAGATCGGGGGACACCTTCCTACGAGCAGTACTTC.

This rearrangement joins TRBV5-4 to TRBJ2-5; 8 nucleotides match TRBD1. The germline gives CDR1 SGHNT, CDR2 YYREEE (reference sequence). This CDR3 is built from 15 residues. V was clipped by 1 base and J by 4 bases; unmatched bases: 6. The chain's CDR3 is CASSLSGQGSETQYF. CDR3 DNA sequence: TGTGCCAGCAGCTTGAGTGGACAGGGTTCAGAGACCCAGTACTTC. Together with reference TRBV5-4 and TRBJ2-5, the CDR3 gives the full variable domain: ETGVTQSPTHLIKTRGQQVTLRCSSQSGHNTVSWYQQALGQGPQFIFQYYREEENGRGNFPPRFSGLQFPNYSSELNVNALELDDSALYLCASSLSGQGSETQYFGPGTRLLVL.